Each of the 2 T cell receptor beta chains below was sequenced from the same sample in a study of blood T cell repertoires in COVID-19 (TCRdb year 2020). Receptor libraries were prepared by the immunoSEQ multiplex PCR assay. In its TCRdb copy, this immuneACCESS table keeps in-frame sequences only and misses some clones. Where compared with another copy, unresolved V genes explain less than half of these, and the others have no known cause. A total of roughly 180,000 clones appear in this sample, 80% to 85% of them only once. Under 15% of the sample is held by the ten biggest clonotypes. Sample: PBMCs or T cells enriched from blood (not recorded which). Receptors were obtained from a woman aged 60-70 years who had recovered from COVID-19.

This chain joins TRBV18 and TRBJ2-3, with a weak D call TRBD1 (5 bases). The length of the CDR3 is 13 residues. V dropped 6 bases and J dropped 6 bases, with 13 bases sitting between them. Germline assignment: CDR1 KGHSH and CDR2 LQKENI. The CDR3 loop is CASSGQGWDTQYF. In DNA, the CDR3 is TGTGCCAGCTCCGGGCAGGGATGGGATACGCAGTATTTT.

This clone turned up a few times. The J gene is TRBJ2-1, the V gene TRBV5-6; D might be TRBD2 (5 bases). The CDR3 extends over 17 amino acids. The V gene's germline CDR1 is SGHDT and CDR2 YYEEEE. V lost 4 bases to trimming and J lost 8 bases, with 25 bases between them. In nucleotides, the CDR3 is TGTGCCAGCAGCCCGGAAGTAGGCGACTACCACCACCATGAGCAGTTCTTC. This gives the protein CASSPEVGDYHHHEQFF.